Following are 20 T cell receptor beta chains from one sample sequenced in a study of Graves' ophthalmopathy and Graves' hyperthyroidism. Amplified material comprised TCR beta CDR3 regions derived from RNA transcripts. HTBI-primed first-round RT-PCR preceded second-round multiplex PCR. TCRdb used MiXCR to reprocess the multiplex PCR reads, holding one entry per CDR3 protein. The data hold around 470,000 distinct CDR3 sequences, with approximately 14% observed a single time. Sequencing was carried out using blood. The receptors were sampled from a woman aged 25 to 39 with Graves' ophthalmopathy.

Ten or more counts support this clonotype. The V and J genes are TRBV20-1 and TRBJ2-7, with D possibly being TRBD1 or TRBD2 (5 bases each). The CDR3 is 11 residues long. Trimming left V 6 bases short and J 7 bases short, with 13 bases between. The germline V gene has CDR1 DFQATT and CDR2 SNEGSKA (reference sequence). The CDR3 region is CSASRGGEQYF. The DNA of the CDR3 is TGCAGTGCCTCCCGGGGCGGTGAGCAGTACTTC.

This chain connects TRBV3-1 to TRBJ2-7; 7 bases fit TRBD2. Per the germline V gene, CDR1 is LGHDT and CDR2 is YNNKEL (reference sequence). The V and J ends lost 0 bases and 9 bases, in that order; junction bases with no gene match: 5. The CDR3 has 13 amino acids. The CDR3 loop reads CASSQEHREVQYF. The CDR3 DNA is TGTGCCAGCAGCCAAGAACATCGGGAGGTGCAGTACTTC.

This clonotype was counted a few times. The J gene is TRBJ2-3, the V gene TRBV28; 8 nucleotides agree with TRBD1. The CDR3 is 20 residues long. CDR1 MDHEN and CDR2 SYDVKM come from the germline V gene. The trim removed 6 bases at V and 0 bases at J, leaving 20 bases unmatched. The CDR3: CASRPPMAGPGGLSTDTQYF. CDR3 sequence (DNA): TGTGCCAGCAGGCCCCCGATGGCGGGGCCAGGGGGCCTTAGCACAGATACGCAGTATTTT.

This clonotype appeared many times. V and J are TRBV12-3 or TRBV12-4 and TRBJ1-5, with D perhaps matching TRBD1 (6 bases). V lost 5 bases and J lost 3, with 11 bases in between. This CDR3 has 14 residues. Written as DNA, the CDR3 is TGTGCCAGCAGTCAAACAGGGTCCAATCAGCCCCAGCATTTT. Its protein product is CASSQTGSNQPQHF.

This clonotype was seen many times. CDR3 amino acids: CATSDPGQGGQPQHF. Written as DNA, the CDR3 is TGTGCCACCAGTGATCCGGGACAGGGAGGTCAGCCCCAGCATTTT. This rearrangement joins TRBV24-1 to TRBJ1-5; 9 positions agree with TRBD1. The germline V gene encodes CDR1 KGHDR and CDR2 SFDVKD. The CDR3 sequence is 15 residues long. With V trimmed by 3 bases and J by 6 bases, 5 bases remained unmatched.

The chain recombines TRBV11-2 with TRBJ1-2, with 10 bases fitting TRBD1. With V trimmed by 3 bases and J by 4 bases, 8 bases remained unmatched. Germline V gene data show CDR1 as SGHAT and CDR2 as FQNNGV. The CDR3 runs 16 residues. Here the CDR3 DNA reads TGTGCCAGCAGCTTGCAGTCCGGGACAGGGGTCTATGGCTACACCTTC. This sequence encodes CASSLQSGTGVYGYTF.

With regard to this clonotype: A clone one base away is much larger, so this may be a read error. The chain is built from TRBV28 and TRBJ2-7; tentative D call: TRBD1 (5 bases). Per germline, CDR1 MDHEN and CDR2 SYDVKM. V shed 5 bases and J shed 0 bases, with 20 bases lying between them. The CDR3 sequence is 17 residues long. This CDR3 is CASSPSTWTQSSYEQYF. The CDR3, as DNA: TGTGCCAGCAGTCCTTCTACCTGGACACAGAGCTCCTACGAGCAGTACTTC.

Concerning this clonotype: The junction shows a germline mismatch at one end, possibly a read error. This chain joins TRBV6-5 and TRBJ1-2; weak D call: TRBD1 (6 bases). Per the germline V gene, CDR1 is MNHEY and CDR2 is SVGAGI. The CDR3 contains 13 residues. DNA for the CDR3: TGTGCCTGCAGTTCACTACCAGGGGCCGGCTACACCTTC. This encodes CACSSLPGAGYTF.

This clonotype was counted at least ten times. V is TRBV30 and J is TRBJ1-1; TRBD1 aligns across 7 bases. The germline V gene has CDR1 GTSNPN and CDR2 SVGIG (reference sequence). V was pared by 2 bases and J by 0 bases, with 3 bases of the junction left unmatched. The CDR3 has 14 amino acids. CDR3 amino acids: CAWSLGQMNTEAFF. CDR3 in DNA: TGTGCCTGGAGTTTGGGACAGATGAACACTGAAGCTTTCTTT.

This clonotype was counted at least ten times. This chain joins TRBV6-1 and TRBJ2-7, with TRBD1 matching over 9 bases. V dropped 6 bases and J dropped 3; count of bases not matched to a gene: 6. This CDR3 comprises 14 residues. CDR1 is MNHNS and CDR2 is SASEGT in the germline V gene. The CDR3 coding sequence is TGTGCCAGCAGCCCCGGGACAGGGATCTACGAGCAGTACTTC. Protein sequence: CASSPGTGIYEQYF.

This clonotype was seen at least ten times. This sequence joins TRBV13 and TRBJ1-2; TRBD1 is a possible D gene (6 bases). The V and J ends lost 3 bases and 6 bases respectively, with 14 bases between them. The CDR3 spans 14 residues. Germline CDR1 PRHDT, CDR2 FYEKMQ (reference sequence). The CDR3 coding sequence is TGTGCCAGCAGCTTCATGGGGGCGTTGGATGGCTACACCTTC. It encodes CASSFMGALDGYTF. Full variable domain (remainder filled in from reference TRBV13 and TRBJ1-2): AAGVIQSPRHLIKEKRETATLKCYPIPRHDTVYWYQQGPGQDPQFLISFYEKMQSDKGSIPDRFSAQQFSDYHSELNMSSLELGDSALYFCASSFMGALDGYTFGSGTRLTVV.

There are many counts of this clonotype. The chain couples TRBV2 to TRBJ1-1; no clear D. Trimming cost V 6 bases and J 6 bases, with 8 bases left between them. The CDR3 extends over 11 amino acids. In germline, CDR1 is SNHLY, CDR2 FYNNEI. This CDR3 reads CASRGLAEAFF. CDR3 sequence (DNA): TGTGCCAGCAGGGGGTTGGCTGAAGCTTTCTTT. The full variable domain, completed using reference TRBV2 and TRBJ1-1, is EPEVTQTPSHQVTQMGQEVILRCVPISNHLYFYWYRQILGQKVEFLVSFYNNEISEKSEIFDDQFSVERPDGSNFTLKIRSTKLEDSAMYFCASRGLAEAFFGQGTRLTVV.

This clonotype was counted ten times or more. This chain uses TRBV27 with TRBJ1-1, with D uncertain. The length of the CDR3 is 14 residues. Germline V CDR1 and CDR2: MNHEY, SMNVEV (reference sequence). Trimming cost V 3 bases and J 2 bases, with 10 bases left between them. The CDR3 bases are TGTGCCAGCAGTTTTGGCAGAGTCAACACTGAAGCTTTCTTT. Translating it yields CASSFGRVNTEAFF.

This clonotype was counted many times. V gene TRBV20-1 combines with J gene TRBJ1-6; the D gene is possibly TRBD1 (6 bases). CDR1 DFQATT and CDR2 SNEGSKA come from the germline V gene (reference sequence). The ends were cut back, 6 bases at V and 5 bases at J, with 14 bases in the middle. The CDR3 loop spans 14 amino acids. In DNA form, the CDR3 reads TGCAGTGCCACAGGAGGACAGCATAATTCACCCCTCCACTTT. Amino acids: CSATGGQHNSPLHF.

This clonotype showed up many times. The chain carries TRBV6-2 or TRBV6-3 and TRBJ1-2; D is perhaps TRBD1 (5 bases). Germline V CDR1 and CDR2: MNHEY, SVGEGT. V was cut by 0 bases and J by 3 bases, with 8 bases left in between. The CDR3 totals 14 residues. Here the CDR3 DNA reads TGTGCCAGCAGTTACTCGATGGGGGACTATGGCTACACCTTC. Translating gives CASSYSMGDYGYTF.

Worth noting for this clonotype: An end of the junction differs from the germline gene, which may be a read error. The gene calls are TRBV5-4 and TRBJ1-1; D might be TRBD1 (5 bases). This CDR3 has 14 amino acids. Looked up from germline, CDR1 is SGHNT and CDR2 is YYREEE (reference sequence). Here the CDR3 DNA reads TGTGCCAGCAGCTTGGTGGGGGGGTTCACTGAAGCTCTCTTT. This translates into CASSLVGGFTEALF.

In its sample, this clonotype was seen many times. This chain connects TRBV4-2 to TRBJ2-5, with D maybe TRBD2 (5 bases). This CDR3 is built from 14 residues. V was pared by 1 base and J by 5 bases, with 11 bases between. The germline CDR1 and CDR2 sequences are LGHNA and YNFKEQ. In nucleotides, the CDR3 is TGTGCCAGCAGCCAAGGGCGAGTAGCGGAGACCCAGTACTTC. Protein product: CASSQGRVAETQYF.

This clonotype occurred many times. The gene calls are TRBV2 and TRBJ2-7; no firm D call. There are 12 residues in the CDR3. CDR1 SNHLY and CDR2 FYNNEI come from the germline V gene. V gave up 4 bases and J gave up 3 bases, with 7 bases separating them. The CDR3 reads CASSAYGYEQYF. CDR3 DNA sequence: TGTGCCAGCAGTGCATACGGCTACGAGCAGTACTTC. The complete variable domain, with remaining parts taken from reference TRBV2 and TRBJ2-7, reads EPEVTQTPSHQVTQMGQEVILRCVPISNHLYFYWYRQILGQKVEFLVSFYNNEISEKSEIFDDQFSVERPDGSNFTLKIRSTKLEDSAMYFCASSAYGYEQYFGPGTRLTVT.

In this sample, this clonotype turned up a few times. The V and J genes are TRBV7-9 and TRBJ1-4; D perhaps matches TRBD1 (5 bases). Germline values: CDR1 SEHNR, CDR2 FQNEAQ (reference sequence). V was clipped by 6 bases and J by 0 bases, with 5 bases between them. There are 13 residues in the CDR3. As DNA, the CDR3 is TGTGCCAGCAGGACAGCAACTAATGAAAAACTGTTTTTT. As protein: CASRTATNEKLFF.

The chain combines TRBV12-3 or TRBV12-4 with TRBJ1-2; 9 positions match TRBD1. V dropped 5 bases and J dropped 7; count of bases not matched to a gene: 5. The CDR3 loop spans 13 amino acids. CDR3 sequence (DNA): TGTGCCAGCAGTAGGGACAGGGTACCTGGCTACACCTTC. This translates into CASSRDRVPGYTF.